What follows is one T cell receptor (beta chain) and its context. These data belong to a study of blood T cell repertoires in COVID-19. The wider study: T cells, B-cell-depleted T cells, or PBMCs provided the cDNA or gDNA that served as material.

Sequencing used immunoSEQ multiplex PCR; TCRdb keeps in-frame clones, though not all of them. The table records some 200,000 clones, over 70% of them present only once. Germline V gives CDR1 SGHTA, CDR2 FQGTGA. The length of the CDR3 is 15 residues. With 0 bases removed from V and 5 bases from J, the gap between germline ends came to 13 bases. This sequence was found in a woman in her 70s with acute or convalescent COVID-19. Sample: peripheral blood. The chain recombines TRBV7-3 with TRBJ2-5; possibly TRBD2 for D (6 bases). This CDR3 reads CASSLTGSREETQYF. The DNA of the CDR3 is TGTGCCAGCAGCTTAACCGGTAGCCGGGAGGAGACCCAGTACTTC.